The 20 T cell receptor beta chains below were found in one sample sequenced in a study of T-cell reconstitution after alpha-beta-depleted transplantation in children. This sample's TCRbeta library carried unique molecular identifier barcodes. Via MiXCR, TCRdb re-called the PCR reads, giving one row per CDR3 protein. The table records about 510,000 distinct CDR3 sequences, 11% of them present only once. The source was PBMCs, mostly from graft donor cells, collected 180 days after TCRalphabeta/CD19-depleted stem cell transplant. Receptor source: a female patient aged 2-15 years who had a stem cell transplant for aplastic anemia, so the T cells may come from the graft donor.

This clonotype was found a few times. The chain links TRBV5-1 to TRBJ2-7; TRBD2 matches at 9 bases. Trimming removed 4 bases from V and 0 bases from J; junction bases left unmatched: 2. Per the germline V gene, CDR1 is SGHRS and CDR2 is YFSETQ. The CDR3 spans 14 residues. In DNA form, the CDR3 reads TGCGCCAGCAGCGTTAGCGGGAGCTCCTACGAGCAGTACTTC. This sequence encodes CASSVSGSSYEQYF.

In its sample, this clonotype was seen a few times. The chain is built from TRBV7-2 and TRBJ1-5, with a weak D call TRBD1 (6 bases). The CDR3 loop spans 14 amino acids. The V and J ends lost 5 bases and 5 bases respectively, with 13 bases between them. Per germline, CDR1 SGHTA and CDR2 FQGNSA. CDR3 amino acids: CASSDRKLDQPQHF. CDR3 bases: TGTGCCAGCAGCGACAGGAAGTTGGATCAGCCCCAGCATTTT.

This clonotype was seen only a few times. The chain joins TRBV24-1 to TRBJ2-1, with TRBD1 as a possible D gene (6 bases). This CDR3 region has 15 residues. Per germline, CDR1 KGHDR and CDR2 SFDVKD. The V end was cut by 5 bases, the J end by 8 bases, with 18 bases between. The CDR3 DNA sequence: TGTGCCACCAGTGGCCGGACAGAAGTTCCCCATGAGCAGTTCTTC. Protein sequence: CATSGRTEVPHEQFF.

Details on this clonotype: Possible read error: a much larger clone is one base away. This rearrangement joins TRBV28 to TRBJ1-1, with D maybe TRBD1 (6 bases). Germline-derived CDR1 and CDR2 are MDHEN and SYDVKM. CDR3 length: 15 amino acids. The CDR3 spells CASSLFGGENTEALF. The CDR3, as DNA: TGTGCCAGCAGTTTATTTGGGGGCGAGAACACTGAAGCTTTGTTT.

The chain is built from TRBV15 and TRBJ1-2; 10 bases map to TRBD1. The junction had 5 bases not matched to a gene; V was cut back by 3 bases and J by 7 bases. The germline CDR1 and CDR2 sequences are LNHNV and YYDKDF (reference sequence). The CDR3 totals 14 residues. CDR3 amino acids: CATSSPWTGGGYTF. The CDR3 nucleotides are TGTGCCACCAGCAGCCCCTGGACAGGGGGTGGCTACACCTTC.

This clonotype was counted only a few times. The chain employs TRBV5-6 and TRBJ2-5; D is undetermined. Trimming removed 2 bases from V and 4 bases from J, with 6 bases in between. The CDR3 runs 12 residues. Germline V gene lookup returns CDR1 SGHDT and CDR2 YYEEEE. The CDR3 DNA is TGTGCCAGCAGCTTTAAGCCAGAGACCCAGTACTTC. This codes for CASSFKPETQYF.

In its sample, this clonotype was seen a few times. The genes are TRBV5-1 and TRBJ2-3, with D perhaps matching TRBD2 (5 bases). Germline V gives CDR1 SGHRS, CDR2 YFSETQ. V gave up 1 base and J gave up 3 bases, with 18 bases separating them. The CDR3 is made up of 17 amino acids. Here the CDR3 DNA reads TGCGCCAGCAGCTTGAGCGGTCTGGCGTTCGGTACAGATACGCAGTATTTT. Translating gives CASSLSGLAFGTDTQYF.

In this sample, this clonotype turned up many times. V gene TRBV12-3 or TRBV12-4 combines with J gene TRBJ2-7; TRBD2 matches 10 bases. V lost 2 bases, J lost 1 base, and 14 bases stayed unmatched. This CDR3 is 19 amino acids long. The CDR3 reads CASSLSGGDQREGSYEQYV. Here the CDR3 DNA reads TGTGCCAGCAGTTTATCAGGGGGCGACCAGCGGGAGGGATCCTACGAGCAGTACGTC.

The V gene is TRBV20-1, the J gene TRBJ2-4; the match to TRBD2 covers 13 bases. The junction had 1 base not matched to a gene; V was cut back by 2 bases and J by 6 bases. Germline CDR1 is DFQATT and CDR2 is SNEGSKA (reference sequence). This CDR3 has 14 residues. The chain's CDR3 is CSARRLAGGNIQYF. The CDR3, as DNA: TGCAGTGCTAGAAGACTAGCGGGGGGAAACATTCAGTACTTC.

This clonotype was seen only a few times. DNA for the CDR3: TGCGCCAGCAGTTCCGGGAACTCCTACGAGCAGTACTTC. Protein: CASSSGNSYEQYF. The chain combines TRBV5-1 with TRBJ2-7; D perhaps matches TRBD2 (5 bases). The length of the CDR3 is 13 residues. Germline loops: CDR1 SGHRS, CDR2 YFSETQ. Between the trimmed V and J ends, which lost 5 bases and 0 bases, there was a span of 9 bases.

The chain couples TRBV4-3 to TRBJ1-5, with 8 bases lining up with TRBD1. Trimming at V came to 0 bases and at J to 4 bases, leaving 5 bases not matched to a gene. Per the germline V gene, CDR1 is LGHNA and CDR2 is YSLEER. CDR3 length: 16 residues. In DNA form, the CDR3 reads TGCGCCAGCAGCCAAGATTCGCACAGGGGGAATCAGCCCCAGCATTTT. The encoded protein is CASSQDSHRGNQPQHF.

The sample holds a few counts of this clonotype. J is TRBJ2-1 and V is TRBV6-6; TRBD1 is a possible D gene (5 bases). The CDR3 sequence is 13 residues long. Per germline, CDR1 MNHNY and CDR2 SVGAGI (reference sequence). The V end lost 5 bases, the J end lost 12 bases, and 17 bases lay between the germline ends. CDR3 nucleotide sequence: TGTGCCAGCAGTCCCCTGAAGGGGTCGCGGCAGTTCTTC. It translates to CASSPLKGSRQFF.

This clonotype was seen a handful of times. The chain combines TRBV2 with TRBJ1-2; 10 positions agree with TRBD1. The length of the CDR3 is 14 residues. Trimming at V came to 1 base and at J to 4 bases, leaving 0 bases not matched to a gene. Germline values: CDR1 SNHLY, CDR2 FYNNEI. The CDR3 bases are TGTGCCAGCAGTGAAGGGACAGGGGGCTATGGCTACACCTTC. Amino acids: CASSEGTGGYGYTF.

This clonotype was counted a few times. This chain uses TRBV5-4 with TRBJ2-1, with TRBD2 as a possible D gene (7 bases). CDR3 length: 15 amino acids. The V gene's germline CDR1 is SGHNT and CDR2 YYREEE (reference sequence). With 4 bases removed from V and 3 bases from J, the gap between germline ends came to 14 bases. The CDR3 DNA follows: TGTGCCAGCAGCGTTGGGGGGGCCGTCTACAATGAGCAGTTCTTC. The encoded protein is CASSVGGAVYNEQFF.

This chain joins TRBV24-1 and TRBJ2-3, with D unresolved. The CDR3 totals 13 residues. Germline loops: CDR1 KGHDR, CDR2 SFDVKD. The V end lost 3 bases, the J end lost 6 bases, and 9 bases lay between the germline ends. The CDR3 reads CATSDHGSDTQYF. The CDR3 nucleotides read TGTGCCACCAGTGATCATGGGTCGGATACGCAGTATTTT.

This clonotype was recorded a few times. The chain carries TRBV5-1 and TRBJ2-1, with 7 bases lining up with TRBD2. Germline CDR1 reads SGHRS; CDR2 reads YFSETQ. This CDR3 has 15 residues. V lost 3 bases to trimming and J lost 5 bases; unmatched junction nucleotides: 8. The CDR3 spells CASSSGLIADNEQFF. In DNA form, the CDR3 reads TGCGCCAGCAGCTCGGGACTAATAGCCGACAATGAGCAGTTCTTC.

This clonotype has only a few counts. The chain combines TRBV9 with TRBJ2-7; a possible D gene is TRBD1 (5 bases). The CDR3 is 14 residues long. Germline CDR1 SGDLS, CDR2 YYNGEE. With 0 bases removed from V and 3 bases from J, the gap between germline ends came to 10 bases. The CDR3 region is CASSVGGTGYEQYF. CDR3 sequence (DNA): TGTGCCAGCAGCGTAGGAGGAACAGGCTACGAGCAGTACTTC. Full variable domain (missing parts from reference TRBV9 and TRBJ2-7): DSGVTQTPKHLITATGQRVTLRCSPRSGDLSVYWYQQSLDQGLQFLIQYYNGEERAKGNILERFSAQQFPDLHSELNLSSLELGDSALYFCASSVGGTGYEQYFGPGTRLTVT.

This clonotype has just a few counts. This chain uses TRBV4-3 with TRBJ2-1, with D unclear. This CDR3 has 16 amino acids. V lost 0 bases and J 9 bases, leaving 18 bases between the germline ends. Looked up from germline, CDR1 is LGHNA and CDR2 is YSLEER. CDR3: CASSQDRTPILGEQFF. DNA for the CDR3: TGCGCCAGCAGCCAAGACAGGACCCCGATTTTGGGTGAGCAGTTCTTC.

The rearrangement joins TRBV18 to TRBJ1-1, with a possible D match to TRBD1 (5 bases). The germline V and J ends were trimmed by 5 bases and 1 base, with 11 bases remaining between them. Germline CDR1 and CDR2: KGHSH and LQKENI. This CDR3 is built from 14 residues. The CDR3 DNA reads as TGTGCCAGCTCAACGTCGGGGACGAACACTGAAGCTTTCTTT. Amino acid sequence: CASSTSGTNTEAFF. Using reference TRBV18 and TRBJ1-1 for the parts outside the CDR3, the full variable domain is NAGVMQNPRHLVRRRGQEARLRCSPMKGHSHVYWYRQLPEEGLKFMVYLQKENIIDESGMPKERFSAEFPKEGPSILRIQQVVRGDSAAYFCASSTSGTNTEAFFGQGTRLTVV.

This clonotype was recorded many times. The chain joins TRBV12-3 or TRBV12-4 to TRBJ2-1; TRBD2 matches 7 bases. CDR3 length equals 15 residues. The ends lost 8 bases at V and 2 bases at J; junction bases unmatched: 9. CDR3 nucleotide sequence: TGTGCCAGCGGATTAAGCGGGAATCCCTACAATGAGCAGTTCTTC. This gives the protein CASGLSGNPYNEQFF.